This record looks at one T cell receptor beta chain sequence and its context. The data derive from a study of blood T cell repertoires in COVID-19. Profiled with immunoSEQ multiplex PCR; TCRdb holds only in-frame clones, not every one. Of more than 95,000 clones listed, about 77% were seen once; the top ten hold more than 20%. With 2 bases removed from V and 4 bases from J, the gap between germline ends came to 8 bases. CDR3 size: 13 residues. From germline, CDR1 is MNHEY and CDR2 SMNVEV (reference sequence). This sequence was found in a human donor in a cohort sampled during active COVID-19. J is TRBJ2-5 and V is TRBV27; weak D call: TRBD2 (5 bases). Input material: peripheral blood. CDR3: CASSLRRSETQYF. The CDR3 DNA is TGTGCCAGCAGTTTAAGGAGGTCAGAGACCCAGTACTTC.